These T cell receptor beta chains were read from a single sample in a study of regulatory T cells in long-lasting Graves disease. TCRdb redid the calling of the multiplex PCR reads with MiXCR, one entry per CDR3 protein. The table includes approximately 490,000 distinct CDR3 sequences, 15% to 20% detected once. The sample also formed part of further work on T cells in Graves' hyperthyroidism and ophthalmopathy.

The sample here was peripheral blood mononuclear cells (PBMCs), taken at new diagnosis, from a patient treated with antithyroid drugs. All receptors derive from a man in his forties with Graves disease. Both conserved end residues are part of each CDR3. A D gene is named only where the DNA matches it firmly. A row's size may be missing; if present it is once, few, many or a size class.

TGTGCCAGCAGGCAACAGGGACTTAATTCACCCCTCCACTTT,CASRQQGLNSPLHF,TRBV3-1,.,.,TRBJ1-6
TGCGCCAGCAGCCCCCCCCGGGCCCAAGGCGACAATGAGCAGTTCTTC,CASSPPRAQGDNEQFF,TRBV5-1,many,.,TRBJ2-1
TGTGCCAGCAGCTTGGGCCAGACTCTTTATCAGCCCCAGCATTTT,CASSLGQTLYQPQHF,TRBV5-1,few,.,TRBJ1-5
TGTGCCAGCAGCGTAGACGGCACCATAATCGGAGAGCAGTACTTC,CASSVDGTIIGEQYF,TRBV9,few,.,TRBJ2-7
TGTGCCAGCAGCTCCGACTGGCGGTCCACAGATACGCAGTATTTT,CASSSDWRSTDTQYF,TRBV11-1,many,.,TRBJ2-3
TGTGCCATCAGTACGACAGGGGGAACAGATACGCAGTATTTT,CAISTTGGTDTQYF,TRBV10-3,.,TRBD1,TRBJ2-3
TGTGCCAGCAGTTCCCCCCCAGGGGCCCAAGAGACCCAGTACTTC,CASSSPPGAQETQYF,TRBV28,few,.,TRBJ2-5
TGTGCCAGCAGCGAACGCAAACGAGCAGATACGCAGTATTTT,CASSERKRADTQYF,TRBV9,many,.,TRBJ2-3
TGCGCCAGCAGCTTGGCCCTAGCGGGAGCGGGTGAGCAGTTCTTC,CASSLALAGAGEQFF,TRBV5-1,.,TRBD2,TRBJ2-1
TGCAGTGCTCGTACCGGCCGGGTTAATCAGCCCCAGCATTTT,CSARTGRVNQPQHF,TRBV20-1,.,.,TRBJ1-5
TGTGCCAGCAGCTCCGGGCTGCTAGCGGCTAGCACAGATACGCAGTATTTT,CASSSGLLAASTDTQYF,TRBV11-2,many,TRBD2,TRBJ2-3
TGCGCCAGCACAACTAGTTCCTACAATGAGCAGTTCTTC,CASTTSSYNEQFF,TRBV5-1,many,.,TRBJ2-1
TGCGCCAGCAGCGTAGGACCGGGTAATTCACCCCTCCACTTT,CASSVGPGNSPLHF,TRBV5-1,.,.,TRBJ1-6
TGTGCCAGCAGCTCCGCCCGGGACTGTGCTTTT,CASSSARDCAF,TRBV9,few,.,TRBJ1-3
TGCGCCAGCAGCTTGGCCCGGACAGGGGGCTGGGCAGATACGCAGTATTTT,CASSLARTGGWADTQYF,TRBV5-1,.,TRBD1,TRBJ2-3
TGTGCCAGCAGTTTTGCGGGAACTAGCGGAGATGAGCAGTTCTTC,CASSFAGTSGDEQFF,TRBV12-3/TRBV12-4,few,TRBD2,TRBJ2-1
TGTGCCAGCAGCTTTACGGGCTACGAGCAGTACTTC,CASSFTGYEQYF,TRBV28,many,.,TRBJ2-7
TGCAGTGCTTCCCGGTCGACAGCTGGGTACGAGCAGTACTTC,CSASRSTAGYEQYF,TRBV20-1,many,.,TRBJ2-7
TGTGCCAGCAGTTCGACCGGACTCGAGCAGTTCTTC,CASSSTGLEQFF,TRBV27,few,.,TRBJ2-1
TGCAGTGCTGGGGGGACAGGACGGCATTACGAGCAGTACTTC,CSAGGTGRHYEQYF,TRBV20-1,many,TRBD1,TRBJ2-7
TGTGCCAGCAGCGTAGTTACGGGAGGGCCTGGTACGCAGTATTTT,CASSVVTGGPGTQYF,TRBV9,.,TRBD2,TRBJ2-3
TGTGCCAGCAGGGACAGGGTGGATCAGCCCCAGCATTTT,CASRDRVDQPQHF,TRBV12-3/TRBV12-4,.,TRBD1,TRBJ1-5